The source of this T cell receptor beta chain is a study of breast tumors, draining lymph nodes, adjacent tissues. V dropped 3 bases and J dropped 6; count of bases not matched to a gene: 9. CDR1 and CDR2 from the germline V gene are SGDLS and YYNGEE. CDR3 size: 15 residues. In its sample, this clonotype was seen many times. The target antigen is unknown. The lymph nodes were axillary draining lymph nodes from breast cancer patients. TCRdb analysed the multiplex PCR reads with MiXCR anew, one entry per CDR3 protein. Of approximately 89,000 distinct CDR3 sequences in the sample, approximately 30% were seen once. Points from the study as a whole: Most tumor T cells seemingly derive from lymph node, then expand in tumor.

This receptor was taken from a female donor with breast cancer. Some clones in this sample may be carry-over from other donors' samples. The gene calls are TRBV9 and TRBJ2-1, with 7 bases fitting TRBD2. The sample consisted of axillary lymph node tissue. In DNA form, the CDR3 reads TGTGCCAGCAGCGACTGGGGTGGGAGGGGCAATGAGCAGTTCTTC. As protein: CASSDWGGRGNEQFF.